This T cell receptor beta chain was recorded in a study of cytomegalovirus exposure and HLA in healthy donors. In regard to this clone: What it binds is not known.

PCR involved 60 Vbeta and 13 Jbeta primers. Clones were read by immunoSEQ multiplex PCR, and TCRdb kept only the in-frame ones, dropping some. Of some 120,000 clones listed, around 80% are singletons. Study-level findings and limits: Follow-up analysis seemed to connect common viral pathogens with several of the most significant clusters identified. An Asian-associated ancestry cluster reportedly showed fewer N-insertions than the roughly 670-donor mean in a later analysis. With later analysis, a missense DCLRE1C variant became linked to TCR beta V- and J-gene trimming.

The TCR comes from a man aged 30 to 45 in good health and CMV-seronegative. The specimen sequenced was PBMCs.

The CDR3 sequence: CASGFPPSTVSRYF. The CDR3 DNA is TGTGCTAGTGGTTTTCCCCCATCGACAGTGTCTCGGTACTTC. The rearrangement joins TRBV12-5 to TRBJ2-7, with a tentative D call TRBD1 (5 bases). V was trimmed by 3 bases and J by 12 bases, leaving 21 bases between them. CDR3 length: 14 residues. In germline, CDR1 is LGHNT, CDR2 FRNRAP.